The 30 T cell receptor beta chains in this list originate from one sample, sequenced in a study of OX40 agonist ivuxolimab in advanced cancers. Profiling relied on immunoSEQ multiplex PCR, and the TCRdb table lists in-frame clones only, not all of them. The sample shows 35,000 to 45,000 clones, around 89% of them seen only once. Sequencing was performed on CD4+ or CD8+ T cells sorted from blood, taken in a trial of the OX40 agonist ivuxolimab. Receptors were obtained from an adult with an advanced solid tumor such as melanoma, head and neck, liver or kidney cancer.

The J gene is TRBJ1-2, the V gene TRBV9; perhaps TRBD1 as D (5 bases). V shed 4 bases and J shed 2 bases, with 15 bases lying between them. The germline CDR1 and CDR2 sequences are SGDLS and YYNGEE. The CDR3 sequence is 15 residues long. This CDR3 is CASSRNTDSNYGYTF. The DNA of the CDR3 is TGTGCCAGCAGCCGAAATACCGACAGCAACTATGGCTACACCTTC.

The chain couples TRBV6-1 to TRBJ2-1; 8 nucleotides align to TRBD1. In germline, CDR1 is MNHNS, CDR2 SASEGT. Trimming at V came to 10 bases and at J to 7 bases, leaving 9 bases not matched to a gene. The CDR3 has 13 amino acids. The CDR3 bases are TGTGCCACAATGGACAGGGTCTGGAATGAGCAGTTCTTC. Translating it yields CATMDRVWNEQFF.

This clone was seen just once. V is TRBV2 and J is TRBJ1-2; tentatively, D is TRBD1 (5 bases). The CDR3 runs 13 residues. Germline V gene lookup returns CDR1 SNHLY and CDR2 FYNNEI. Trimming pared 4 bases from V and 0 bases from J, leaving 6 bases between. For the CDR3, the DNA is TGTGCCAGCAGTGGACAGCCTAACTATGGCTACACCTTC. This codes for CASSGQPNYGYTF.

The chain has TRBV5-1 and TRBJ2-5; D gene ambiguous. Trimming cost V 0 bases and J 1 base, with 7 bases left between them. From germline, CDR1 is SGHRS and CDR2 YFSETQ. CDR3 size: 14 residues. Here the CDR3 DNA reads TGCGCCAGCAGCTTGGAGGCAGCCCAAGAGACCCAGTACTTC. It is translated as CASSLEAAQETQYF.

This clone showed up just a few times. The chain recombines TRBV19 with TRBJ1-2; no clear D gene. Trimming left V 3 bases short and J 4 bases short, with 9 bases between. Per germline, CDR1 LNHDA and CDR2 SQIVND (reference sequence). The CDR3 has 13 residues. CDR3 bases: TGTGCCAGTAGTATCCCGGACCGCTATGGCTACACCTTC. This encodes CASSIPDRYGYTF.

The J gene is TRBJ1-3, the V gene TRBV4-2; 10 nucleotides line up with TRBD1. J was trimmed by 2 bases and V by 3 bases; bases with no gene match: 1. Germline CDR1 and CDR2: LGHNA and YNFKEQ. The CDR3 contains 15 residues. DNA for the CDR3: TGTGCCAGCAGCCAGGGGACAGGGGCTGGAAACACCATATATTTT. Protein: CASSQGTGAGNTIYF.

V gene TRBV28 combines with J gene TRBJ2-7; D ambiguous. Trimming left V 6 bases short and J 0 bases short, with 15 bases between. The CDR3 spans 15 residues. Germline CDR1 and CDR2: MDHEN and SYDVKM. CDR3 protein: CASRRPIGSSYEQYF. CDR3 bases: TGTGCCAGCAGGCGGCCGATAGGCAGCTCCTACGAGCAGTACTTC.

The genes are TRBV5-4 and TRBJ2-1, with 11 bases that match TRBD2. The J segment lost 5 bases and the V segment lost 3 bases, leaving 7 bases of the junction unmatched. CDR1 and CDR2 (germline): SGHNT, YYREEE (reference sequence). This CDR3 region has 16 residues. The CDR3 spells CASSSRLAGPNNEQFF. Here the CDR3 DNA reads TGTGCCAGCAGCTCCCGACTAGCGGGACCAAACAATGAGCAGTTCTTC. Complete variable domain (other parts from reference TRBV5-4 and TRBJ2-1): ETGVTQSPTHLIKTRGQQVTLRCSSQSGHNTVSWYQQALGQGPQFIFQYYREEENGRGNFPPRFSGLQFPNYSSELNVNALELDDSALYLCASSSRLAGPNNEQFFGPGTRLTVL.

This sequence joins TRBV6-5 and TRBJ2-7; possible D gene TRBD1, 5 bases. V shed 5 bases and J shed 2 bases, with 10 bases lying between them. The germline V gene has CDR1 MNHEY and CDR2 SVGAGI. CDR3 length: 13 residues. The CDR3 region has the DNA TGTGCCAGCAGTAATGGACACACCTACGAGCAGTACTTC. Protein: CASSNGHTYEQYF.

The V gene is TRBV6-5, the J gene TRBJ1-2; maybe TRBD1 (6 bases). CDR3 length: 14 residues. V lost 6 bases, J lost 4 bases, and 15 bases lay in between. Germline CDR1 MNHEY, CDR2 SVGAGI. CDR3 coding DNA: TGTGCCAGCAGATCCCCAGGGGAAAGCTATGGCTACACCTTC. Encoded protein: CASRSPGESYGYTF.

This rearrangement joins TRBV5-5 to TRBJ2-1, with unresolved D. With 4 bases removed from V and 0 bases from J, the gap between germline ends came to 11 bases. The germline V gene encodes CDR1 SGHKS and CDR2 YYEKEE (reference sequence). CDR3 length equals 15 residues. CDR3 protein: CASSREPSSYNEQFF. CDR3 sequence (DNA): TGTGCCAGCAGCAGGGAACCGAGCTCCTACAATGAGCAGTTCTTC.

The J gene is TRBJ2-3, the V gene TRBV2; 8 positions match TRBD1. V shed 6 bases and J 1 base; nucleotides not matched to a gene: 3. This CDR3 has 14 amino acids. The V gene's germline CDR1 is SNHLY and CDR2 FYNNEI. As DNA, the CDR3 is TGTGCCAGCAGCAAGGGACAGGGCACAGATACGCAGTATTTT. This sequence encodes CASSKGQGTDTQYF.

J is TRBJ2-7 and V is TRBV28; tentative D call: TRBD1 (5 bases). The V gene lost 2 bases and the J gene lost 4 bases, with 12 bases spanning the gap. Germline lookup yields CDR1 MDHEN and CDR2 SYDVKM. CDR3 size: 14 residues. The CDR3 spells CASSLADRKYEQYF. Here the CDR3 DNA reads TGTGCCAGCAGTTTAGCCGACAGAAAATACGAGCAGTACTTC.

V gene TRBV28 combines with J gene TRBJ1-6; D remains unclear. V lost 6 bases and J 5 bases, leaving 14 bases between the germline ends. The CDR3 has 15 residues. Germline CDR1 reads MDHEN; CDR2 reads SYDVKM. CDR3 sequence (DNA): TGTGCCAGCAGGCCCTCCCGCGGGGATAATTCACCCCTCCACTTT. This translates into CASRPSRGDNSPLHF.

This chain joins TRBV7-2 and TRBJ2-7, with 8 positions matching TRBD2. From germline, CDR1 is SGHTA and CDR2 FQGNSA. J gave up 4 bases and V 1 base, and 6 bases lay outside the gene matches. This CDR3 region has 15 residues. Here the CDR3 DNA reads TGTGCCAGCAGCTTAGAGAGCGGGGGAGATTACGAGCAGTACTTC. The encoded protein is CASSLESGGDYEQYF.

The chain employs TRBV10-1 and TRBJ2-1, with 8 bases fitting TRBD1. The CDR3 sequence is 14 residues long. The germline V gene has CDR1 WNHNN and CDR2 SYGVQD (reference sequence). V lost 4 bases, J lost 4 bases, and 3 bases stayed unmatched. Here the CDR3 reads CASSAGQEYNEQFF. The CDR3 nucleotides are TGCGCCAGCAGTGCGGGACAGGAGTACAATGAGCAGTTCTTC.

The rearrangement uses TRBV9 and TRBJ1-2; tentatively, D is TRBD1 (5 bases). V shed 2 bases and J shed 3 bases, with 8 bases lying between them. Looked up from germline, CDR1 is SGDLS and CDR2 is YYNGEE. This CDR3 comprises 13 residues. The CDR3 is CASSVSGDYGYTF. As DNA, the CDR3 is TGTGCCAGCAGCGTTTCGGGGGACTATGGCTACACCTTC.

This chain uses TRBV28 with TRBJ1-4; 7 bases map to TRBD1. The trim removed 5 bases at V and 6 bases at J, leaving 6 bases unmatched. This CDR3 contains 14 residues. CDR1 and CDR2 from the germline V gene are MDHEN and SYDVKM. CDR3 amino acids: CASSIQGSYEKLFF. As DNA, the CDR3 is TGTGCCAGCAGTATACAGGGGTCGTATGAAAAACTGTTTTTT.

This chain uses TRBV25-1 with TRBJ1-2; D uncertain. The CDR3 has 17 residues. The germline V gene has CDR1 MGHDK and CDR2 SYGVNS. V dropped 5 bases and J dropped 1 base, with 20 bases sitting between them. The CDR3 DNA reads TGTGCCAGCAGTCCTCTGGACCCCTCACGGAGTAACTATGGCTACACCTTC. This gives the protein CASSPLDPSRSNYGYTF.

The rearrangement links TRBV7-9 to TRBJ2-7, with TRBD1 matching 10 bases. The J segment lost 7 bases and the V segment lost 2 bases, leaving 14 bases of the junction unmatched. The CDR3 extends over 17 amino acids. Germline values: CDR1 SEHNR, CDR2 FQNEAQ (reference sequence). CDR3 amino acids: CASSLRVGTGAFEEQYF. CDR3 DNA sequence: TGTGCCAGCAGCTTAAGGGTGGGGACAGGGGCCTTCGAGGAGCAGTACTTC.

The CDR3 coding sequence is TGCGCCAGCAGCAACCTACTAGCGGGAGCTGACGAGCAGTACTTC. It codes for CASSNLLAGADEQYF. This sequence joins TRBV5-1 and TRBJ2-7; 11 bases are shared with TRBD2. Germline CDR1 SGHRS, CDR2 YFSETQ. Germline trimming cut 4 bases from V and 5 bases from J; bases unmatched to any gene: 8. CDR3 length: 15 amino acids.

J is TRBJ2-7 and V is TRBV11-2; possibly TRBD1 for D (6 bases). The CDR3 covers 14 residues. Germline V gene data show CDR1 as SGHAT and CDR2 as FQNNGV. Trimming stripped 7 bases from V and 2 bases from J, with 15 bases between. CDR3 sequence reads: CASNFRGYTYEQYF. In DNA form, the CDR3 reads TGTGCCAGCAACTTCAGGGGTTACACCTACGAGCAGTACTTC.

This chain connects TRBV6-5 to TRBJ1-1; the D is unclear. Germline CDR1 is MNHEY and CDR2 is SVGAGI. The CDR3 sequence is 12 residues long. The germline V and J ends were trimmed by 11 bases and 6 bases, with 16 bases remaining between them. The CDR3 protein is CAGRDRFAEAFF. CDR3 coding DNA: TGTGCCGGACGCGACCGGTTTGCTGAAGCTTTCTTT.

The rearrangement links TRBV4-3 to TRBJ2-1; the match to TRBD2 covers 7 bases. Looked up from germline, CDR1 is LGHNA and CDR2 is YSLEER. V shed 4 bases and J 0 bases; nucleotides not matched to a gene: 9. The CDR3 runs 17 residues. The CDR3 spells CASSRTLAPSSYNEQFF. CDR3 bases: TGCGCCAGCAGCCGGACACTAGCGCCAAGCTCCTACAATGAGCAGTTCTTC.

The chain uses TRBV19 and TRBJ1-3; D is undetermined. This CDR3 comprises 16 residues. V was shortened by 7 bases and J by 0 bases, with 16 bases between the two germline ends. The germline V gene has CDR1 LNHDA and CDR2 SQIVND (reference sequence). As DNA, the CDR3 is TGTGCCAGTACCCTGGACTGGAGACGCTCTGGAAACACCATATATTTT. Translation gives CASTLDWRRSGNTIYF.

The chain couples TRBV7-2 to TRBJ1-4; a weak D match, TRBD1 (6 bases). The V end lost 4 bases, the J end lost 9 bases, and 15 bases lay between the germline ends. The CDR3 has 14 amino acids. Germline-derived CDR1 and CDR2 are SGHTA and FQGNSA. CDR3 protein: CASSSIPGEQKLFF. CDR3 DNA sequence: TGTGCCAGCAGCTCTATCCCAGGGGAGCAAAAACTGTTTTTT. The full variable domain, in which reference TRBV7-2 and TRBJ1-4 provide the parts outside the CDR3, is GAGVSQSPSNKVTEKGKDVELRCDPISGHTALYWYRQSLGQGLEFLIYFQGNSAPDKSGLPSDRFSAERTGGSVSTLTIQRTQQEDSAVYLCASSSIPGEQKLFFGSGTQLSVL.

The CDR3 DNA is TGCGCCAGCAGCCAAGATCCGGGACAGGGAAGACCCCTCCACTTT. This translates into CASSQDPGQGRPLHF. This sequence joins TRBV4-1 and TRBJ1-6; 9 nucleotides agree with TRBD1. V shed 0 bases and J 12 bases; nucleotides not matched to a gene: 6. Germline V CDR1 and CDR2: MGHRA, YSYEKL. This CDR3 spans 15 amino acids.

This clone occurred a few times. The CDR3 sequence is CASSFSNQPQHF. CDR3 nucleotide sequence: TGTGCCAGCAGCTTTAGCAATCAGCCCCAGCATTTT. This rearrangement joins TRBV7-2 to TRBJ1-5; D gene unclear. The CDR3 runs to 12 residues. Looked up from germline, CDR1 is SGHTA and CDR2 is FQGNSA. Trimming pared 3 bases from V and 0 bases from J, leaving 0 bases between.

The chain combines TRBV6-1 with TRBJ1-2; the D is unclear. CDR3 length: 15 residues. Germline loops: CDR1 MNHNS, CDR2 SASEGT. V was clipped by 4 bases and J by 6 bases, with 18 bases between them. In DNA, the CDR3 is TGTGCCAGCAGTGCGTATCCCCAGCCCCTGGATGGCTACACCTTC. Amino acid sequence: CASSAYPQPLDGYTF.

The chain recombines TRBV2 with TRBJ1-4; no clear D. CDR1 is SNHLY, CDR2 FYNNEI, per germline. The CDR3 contains 13 residues. V lost 8 bases to trimming and J lost 2 bases, with 9 bases between them. CDR3 bases: TGTGCCAGCTCCGGAGATACTAATGAAAAACTGTTTTTT. It specifies CASSGDTNEKLFF.